The 16 T cell receptor beta chains below all came from one sample that was sequenced in a study of vaccination and CD4 T cells after COVID-19. Treatment in this sample: approximately 11-day PBMC culture with coronavirus spike peptide pools or control peptides (ViraFEST assay). Cultured CD4+ T cells had their DNA profiled by the Oncomine TCR Beta short-read assay. MiXCR was run by TCRdb on the PCR reads, yielding one entry per CDR3 protein. The sample shows over 9,500 distinct CDR3 sequences, more than 55% of them seen only once. Antigen specificity for these receptors is unknown. Sequencing used CD4+ T cells from blood, cultured in vitro. The source is a human donor who had recovered from COVID-19.

This clonotype was found a few times. The CDR3 DNA reads TGTGCCAGCAGTTCGAGGGGAGGCGGCAAACCCCTTAACTATGGCTACACCTTC. It translates to CASSSRGGGKPLNYGYTF. The V gene is TRBV28, the J gene TRBJ1-2, with D possibly TRBD1 on 5 matching bases. This CDR3 is built from 18 residues. Trimming left V 4 bases short and J 1 base short, with 22 bases between. CDR1 MDHEN and CDR2 SYDVKM come from the germline V gene.

In DNA form, the CDR3 reads TGTGCCAGCAGCCCGGGACAGTCCTTCTATGGCTACACCTTC. It is translated as CASSPGQSFYGYTF. V usage is TRBV28 and J usage is TRBJ1-2; 7 nucleotides line up with TRBD1. The germline V gene encodes CDR1 MDHEN and CDR2 SYDVKM. The CDR3 runs 14 residues. V was pared by 6 bases and J by 4 bases, with 8 bases of the junction left unmatched.

A few counts support this clonotype. The CDR3: CASSLGVAETQYF. CDR3 in DNA: TGCGCCAGCAGCCTTGGGGTAGCTGAGACCCAGTACTTC. The chain joins TRBV4-1 to TRBJ2-5; D not resolved. V was clipped by 4 bases and J by 5 bases, with 11 bases between them. This CDR3 comprises 13 residues. Germline CDR1 is MGHRA and CDR2 is YSYEKL.

This clonotype has a handful of counts. The rearrangement joins TRBV20-1 to TRBJ2-2, with D tentatively TRBD2 (6 bases). Between the trimmed V and J ends, which lost 7 bases and 7 bases, there was a span of 13 bases. CDR3 length equals 12 residues. Germline V gives CDR1 DFQATT, CDR2 SNEGSKA (reference sequence). In DNA form, the CDR3 reads TGCAGTGGCCTGGCGGGGAACGGGGAGCTGTTTTTT. This sequence encodes CSGLAGNGELFF.

This clonotype was found once. The chain employs TRBV10-3 and TRBJ1-1, with 9 nucleotides matching TRBD1. The V segment lost 10 bases and the J segment 5 bases; nucleotides outside the gene matches: 11. Germline assignment: CDR1 ENHRY and CDR2 SYGVKD. The CDR3 has 14 amino acids. As DNA, the CDR3 is TGTGCCAGTTCCGGGACAGGGAGGGGAACTGAAGCTTTCTTT. Its protein is CASSGTGRGTEAFF.

The rearrangement joins TRBV7-3 to TRBJ1-4; D is unclear. Trimming took off 0 bases at V and 6 bases at J, with 5 bases between the two ends. CDR1 and CDR2 from the germline V gene are SGHTA and FQGTGA. The CDR3 contains 13 residues. CDR3 DNA: TGTGCCAGCAGCTTAACAACCGATGAAAAACTGTTTTTT. Encoded protein: CASSLTTDEKLFF.

On this clonotype: An end of the junction differs from the germline gene, which may be a read error. The chain uses TRBV4-3 and TRBJ2-7, with TRBD1 identical over 10 bases. This CDR3 region has 14 residues. Germline assignment: CDR1 LGHNA and CDR2 YSLEER. The CDR3 reads CASSQDKRGTGDLF. The CDR3 nucleotides are TGCGCCAGCAGCCAAGATAAGAGGGGGACAGGGGATCTTTTC.

The rearrangement links TRBV24-1 to TRBJ2-5; 7 nucleotides align to TRBD1. After removal of 4 bases from V and 3 bases from J, the junction contained 10 bases not matched to a gene. This CDR3 region has 16 residues. Germline CDR1 and CDR2: KGHDR and SFDVKD. This chain's CDR3 is CATSDLPATGKETQYF. The CDR3 DNA follows: TGTGCCACCAGTGACCTACCCGCGACAGGGAAAGAGACCCAGTACTTC.

The chain joins TRBV6-1 to TRBJ2-3; 7 nucleotides agree with TRBD2. Germline-derived CDR1 and CDR2 are MNHNS and SASEGT. CDR3 length: 16 residues. The trim removed 6 bases at V and 0 bases at J, leaving 9 bases unmatched. CDR3 in DNA: TGTGCCAGCAGCATTTCCGCGGGAGCTAGCACAGATACGCAGTATTTT. It is translated as CASSISAGASTDTQYF.

This clonotype appeared a few times. The chain joins TRBV7-3 to TRBJ2-7; 9 bases line up with TRBD1. In germline, CDR1 is SGHTA, CDR2 FQGTGA. The junction had 9 bases not matched to a gene; V was cut back by 4 bases and J by 5 bases. This CDR3 is built from 15 residues. CDR3 protein: CASSSTGQGIDEQYF. The CDR3, as DNA: TGTGCCAGCAGCTCCACGGGACAGGGAATCGACGAGCAGTACTTC.

The chain links TRBV6-1 to TRBJ2-3, with a weak D call TRBD2 (5 bases). Germline-derived CDR1 and CDR2 are MNHNS and SASEGT. With 8 bases removed from V and 5 bases from J, the gap between germline ends came to 14 bases. This CDR3 contains 13 residues. The CDR3 protein is CASSDAGRDTQYF. The CDR3 DNA sequence: TGTGCCAGCTCCGATGCGGGTAGAGATACGCAGTATTTT.

The rearrangement links TRBV15 to TRBJ1-4, with TRBD1 matching 9 bases. V lost 6 bases, J lost 6 bases, and 8 bases stayed unmatched. CDR3 size: 15 residues. The germline gives CDR1 LNHNV, CDR2 YYDKDF (reference sequence). The CDR3 is CATSHRGRPDEKLFF. The CDR3 nucleotides read TGTGCCACCAGTCACAGGGGGCGTCCCGATGAAAAACTGTTTTTT. Full variable domain (missing parts from reference TRBV15 and TRBJ1-4): DAMVIQNPRYQVTQFGKPVTLSCSQTLNHNVMYWYQQKSSQAPKLLFHYYDKDFNNEADTPDNFQSRRPNTSFCFLDIRSPGLGDTAMYLCATSHRGRPDEKLFFGSGTQLSVL.

The gene calls are TRBV12-3 or TRBV12-4 and TRBJ2-7; D might be TRBD1 or TRBD2, each matching 5 bases. The length of the CDR3 is 12 residues. V lost 3 bases to trimming and J lost 4 bases, with 7 bases between them. The CDR3 is CASSFWGYEQYF. The CDR3 nucleotides are TGTGCCAGCAGTTTTTGGGGGTACGAGCAGTACTTC.

This clonotype has only a few counts. This sequence joins TRBV28 and TRBJ1-5; D perhaps matches TRBD1 (6 bases). Trimming cost V 6 bases and J 4 bases, with 10 bases left between them. This CDR3 contains 13 residues. Per germline, CDR1 MDHEN and CDR2 SYDVKM. The CDR3 DNA reads TGTGCCAGCAGGACAGGAAGGAATCAGCCCCAGCATTTT. This gives the protein CASRTGRNQPQHF.

V gene TRBV5-6 combines with J gene TRBJ2-3; tentatively, D is TRBD2 (5 bases). V gave up 0 bases and J gave up 0 bases, with 14 bases separating them. The CDR3 loop spans 17 amino acids. The germline gives CDR1 SGHDT, CDR2 YYEEEE. This CDR3 is CASSLVLVRVSTDTQYF. CDR3 DNA sequence: TGTGCCAGCAGCTTGGTATTAGTGCGGGTTAGCACAGATACGCAGTATTTT.

V is TRBV7-9 and J is TRBJ2-3, with D possibly TRBD1 on 6 matching bases. The CDR3 is 21 amino acids. Between the trimmed V and J ends, which lost 1 base and 4 bases, there was a span of 30 bases. Germline-derived CDR1 and CDR2 are SEHNR and FQNEAQ (reference sequence). The CDR3 region is CASSLEVRQVLGWAAADTQYF. CDR3 DNA sequence: TGTGCCAGCAGCTTAGAAGTGAGACAGGTTCTTGGTTGGGCTGCTGCAGATACGCAGTATTTT.